This T cell receptor beta chain was captured by sequencing in a study of blood T cell repertoires in COVID-19. The repertoire was sequenced with immunoSEQ multiplex PCR; TCRdb's copy has only in-frame clones and lacks some. The table records under 85,000 clones, roughly 90% of them present only once. The CDR3 runs 12 residues. V dropped 8 bases and J dropped 2 bases, with 8 bases sitting between them. The germline gives CDR1 SNHLY, CDR2 FYNNEI. The origin of this receptor is a man aged 80 or over in a cohort sampled during active COVID-19. The V and J genes are TRBV2 and TRBJ2-3, with a tentative D call TRBD2 (5 bases). The specimen sequenced was peripheral blood. CDR3 coding DNA: TGTGCCAGCGGGGAGTACACAGATACGCAGTATTTT. Translation: CASGEYTDTQYF.